This T cell receptor (beta chain) was profiled in a study of blood T cell repertoires in COVID-19. In the original workflow: Estimated nucleated cell counts came from reference gene primer amplification. Sequencing was performed with immunoSEQ multiplex PCR; in TCRdb, only in-frame clones are kept and a portion is missing. V, J and clone size are taken as reported in that table, and D and trimming were inferred from the DNA itself. Altogether roughly 100,000 clones are present, 60% to 85% being singletons, with the ten largest covering around 10%. From germline, CDR1 is WSHSY and CDR2 SAAADI. This CDR3 comprises 14 residues. The ends lost 10 bases at V and 0 bases at J; junction bases unmatched: 8.

Sequenced material: peripheral blood. The chain has TRBV10-2 and TRBJ2-7; TRBD2 aligns across 8 bases. The TCR comes from a woman at least 80 years old with acute or convalescent COVID-19. CDR3 region: CATGGAGSSYEQYF. The DNA of the CDR3 is TGCGCCACGGGGGGGGCCGGAAGCTCCTACGAGCAGTACTTC.